Each of the 5 T cell receptor beta chains below was sequenced from the same sample in a study of cytomegalovirus exposure and HLA in healthy donors. The PCR contained 60 Vbeta and 13 Jbeta primers. Profiled with immunoSEQ multiplex PCR; TCRdb holds only in-frame clones, not every one. The sample consists of roughly 100,000 clones, about 75% of them appearing once. Sequencing was performed on PBMCs. The receptors shown here come from a middle-aged man in good health and CMV-seronegative.

The chain joins TRBV7-9 to TRBJ2-5, with D hard to call. The CDR3 consists of 12 residues. Trimming removed 2 bases from V and 5 bases from J, with 6 bases in between. Germline V lookup: CDR1 SEHNR, CDR2 FQNEAQ (reference sequence). The CDR3 protein is CASSLNQETQYF. Written as DNA, the CDR3 is TGTGCCAGCAGCTTAAATCAGGAGACCCAGTACTTC.

V usage is TRBV6-4 and J usage is TRBJ2-3, with 12 bases aligning to TRBD2. The CDR3 length is 15 residues. The V gene's germline CDR1 is MRHNA and CDR2 SNTAGT. V was pared by 6 bases and J by 1 base, with 2 bases of the junction left unmatched. CDR3 residues: CASSRLAGGTDTQYF. The CDR3 DNA reads TGTGCCAGCAGCCGACTAGCGGGGGGCACAGATACGCAGTATTTT.

V gene TRBV27 combines with J gene TRBJ1-2, with D uncertain. This CDR3 is 13 amino acids long. V gave up 3 bases and J gave up 6 bases, with 11 bases separating them. CDR1 is MNHEY and CDR2 is SMNVEV in the germline V gene (reference sequence). The chain's CDR3 is CASSLRGRDGYTF. The CDR3 nucleotides read TGTGCCAGCAGTTTGCGGGGAAGGGATGGCTACACCTTC.

The chain uses TRBV5-6 and TRBJ1-1; a weak D match, TRBD1 (6 bases). The germline gives CDR1 SGHDT, CDR2 YYEEEE. V was clipped by 0 bases and J by 0 bases, with 12 bases between them. CDR3 length equals 16 residues. DNA for the CDR3: TGTGCCAGCAGCTTGGCAAGGCAGGGGATGAACACTGAAGCTTTCTTT. This codes for CASSLARQGMNTEAFF.

This chain joins TRBV25-1 and TRBJ1-6, with TRBD1 identical over 8 bases. Germline-derived CDR1 and CDR2 are MGHDK and SYGVNS. The J segment lost 3 bases and the V segment lost 11 bases, leaving 12 bases of the junction unmatched. The CDR3 runs to 16 residues. The CDR3 protein is CAAQGGQGNYNSPLHF. CDR3 nucleotides: TGTGCCGCCCAGGGAGGACAGGGTAACTATAATTCACCCCTCCACTTT.